The next 7 T cell receptor beta chains were all read from a single sample in a study of human T cells and chemical hapten exposure. The time point was: pre-sensitization, week 0. The treatment was: therapeutic diphenylcyclopropenone sensitization with weekly scalp DPC. TCRdb re-analysed the RACE reads in MiXCR, keeping a single row per CDR3 protein. The sample lists approximately 400,000 distinct CDR3 sequences, approximately 5% occurring once. Material: whole blood, obtained in connection with sensitization to the hapten diphenylcyclopropenone (DPC). Source of these receptors: a woman between 45 and 60 years old with alopecia areata. Some clones in this sample may be carry-over from other donors' samples.

This clonotype showed up just a few times. V gene TRBV2 combines with J gene TRBJ2-5; D possibly corresponds to TRBD1 (5 bases). CDR1 SNHLY and CDR2 FYNNEI come from the germline V gene. Trimming took 7 bases from V and 7 from J, leaving 13 bases between them. The CDR3 is 12 residues long. CDR3 amino acids: CASNRAQGTQYF. CDR3 bases: TGTGCCAGCAATCGGGCGCAGGGGACCCAGTACTTC.

The chain has TRBV20-1 and TRBJ2-5, with 14 bases that match TRBD2. The CDR3 consists of 15 residues. Looked up from germline, CDR1 is DFQATT and CDR2 is SNEGSKA (reference sequence). Trimming removed 1 base from V and 6 bases from J; junction bases left unmatched: 4. This chain's CDR3 is CSARGLAGGRQTQYF. The CDR3, as DNA: TGCAGTGCTAGAGGACTAGCGGGGGGGAGGCAGACCCAGTACTTC.

This clonotype was detected many times. The rearrangement joins TRBV20-1 to TRBJ1-5, with a weak D call TRBD1 (6 bases). Germline V CDR1 and CDR2: DFQATT, SNEGSKA (reference sequence). Trimming stripped 3 bases from V and 7 bases from J, with 10 bases between. This CDR3 contains 12 residues. CDR3 bases: TGCAGTGCTAGGTCAGGGGACCAGCCCCAGCATTTT. Protein product: CSARSGDQPQHF.

This clonotype was seen at least ten times. This chain uses TRBV20-1 with TRBJ2-3; 10 bases line up with TRBD2. The CDR3 has 16 residues. J gave up 2 bases and V 4 bases, and 9 bases lay outside the gene matches. Germline V CDR1 and CDR2: DFQATT, SNEGSKA (reference sequence). CDR3 nucleotides: TGCAGTGCTACCCACCCACTAGCGGGAAACACAGATACGCAGTATTTT. As protein: CSATHPLAGNTDTQYF.

This clonotype was counted between two and nine times. This chain joins TRBV9 and TRBJ2-7; the match to TRBD1 covers 7 bases. Per the germline V gene, CDR1 is SGDLS and CDR2 is YYNGEE. The CDR3 covers 13 residues. With 0 bases clipped from V and 7 bases from J, the junction kept 4 bases outside the gene matches. The CDR3 DNA follows: TGTGCCAGCAGCGTAGACAGGGGTGATGAGCAGTACTTC. Its translation is CASSVDRGDEQYF.

In its sample, this clonotype was seen many times. The chain links TRBV10-3 to TRBJ1-3, with unresolved D. There are 16 residues in the CDR3. Germline V gives CDR1 ENHRY, CDR2 SYGVKD. V lost 6 bases and J lost 0, with 15 bases in between. This CDR3 is CAISDSGDSSGNTIYF. The DNA of the CDR3 is TGTGCCATCAGCGATTCAGGAGACTCCTCTGGAAACACCATATATTTT.

This clonotype was detected only a few times. This chain uses TRBV12-3 or TRBV12-4 with TRBJ2-6, with D maybe TRBD1 (6 bases). This CDR3 contains 15 residues. Trimming removed 2 bases at V and 2 bases at J, with 7 bases between. The CDR3 DNA reads TGTGCCAGCAGTTTAAGACAGGCTGGGGCCAACGTCCTGACTTTC. Encoded protein: CASSLRQAGANVLTF.